These T cell receptor beta chains were read from a single sample in a study of T cell responses to AZD1222 COVID-19 vaccine. Sequencing used immunoSEQ multiplex PCR; TCRdb keeps in-frame clones, though not all of them. The table records 200,000 or so clones, 88% of them present only once. The material was peripheral blood, obtained on day 0 of AZD1222 vaccination. The receptors originated from an adult in good health. The CDR3 runs from the conserved cysteine through the conserved F or W. A D gene is named only where the DNA matches it firmly. Clone size is shown for a subset of rows, as once, few, many or a class of expanded clone.

CDR3 DNA	CDR3 protein	D gene	CDR3 length	clone size	V gene	J gene
TGTGCCAGCAGCCCTACAGGGGGCACTGAAGCTTTCTTT	CASSPTGGTEAFF	TRBD1	13	once	TRBV7-6	TRBJ1-1
TGTGCCAGCAGTTACTCCGAAAGGGCCAAAAACATTCAGTACTTC	CASSYSERAKNIQYF	NA	15	NA	TRBV6-5	TRBJ2-4
TGTGCCAGCAGTTTAGGGAAAGTAGGGGGGGCTTACACTGAAGCTTTCTTT	CASSLGKVGGAYTEAFF	NA	17	NA	TRBV28	TRBJ1-1
TGTGCCAGCAGTTGGGACAGCTATGAGCAGTTCTTC	CASSWDSYEQFF	TRBD1	12	NA	TRBV2	TRBJ2-1
TGCGCCAGCAGCCAAGGGGGGCAGGGGGCAAGAGGGGCCAACGTCCTGACTTTC	CASSQGGQGARGANVLTF	TRBD1	18	NA	TRBV4-1	TRBJ2-6
TGTGCCAGCAGTGGCAGCGCGGGGGGAGGAGATGAAAAACTGTTTTTT	CASSGSAGGGDEKLFF	NA	16	NA	TRBV6-1	TRBJ1-4
TGCGCCAGCAGCTTCAGGGGAGATAGCACTGAAGCTTTCTTT	CASSFRGDSTEAFF	NA	14	NA	TRBV5-1	TRBJ1-1
TGTGCCGTGGGACTAGCGGCCTACGAGCAGTACTTC	CAVGLAAYEQYF	TRBD2	12	NA	TRBV6-5	TRBJ2-7
TGTGCCAGCAGTCCCGGGACAGGTATTTATGGCTACACCTTC	CASSPGTGIYGYTF	TRBD1	14	NA	TRBV2	TRBJ1-2
TGTGCCAGCAGTGAGAGGAGGACAGGGGGCCGAAAACTGTTTTTT	CASSERRTGGRKLFF	TRBD1	15	NA	TRBV2	TRBJ1-4
TGTGCCAGCAGCTTGGGGGGGGCTGGCATGCGGGATACGCAGTATTTT	CASSLGGAGMRDTQYF	NA	16	NA	TRBV5-4	TRBJ2-3
TGTGCCAGCTCACCACAAGGGCTCGGGGATTCACCCCTCCACTTT	CASSPQGLGDSPLHF	NA	15	NA	TRBV18	TRBJ1-6
TGTGCCAGCAGCCAAGGCAAGACAGGGGGATCCACAGATACGCAGTATTTT	CASSQGKTGGSTDTQYF	TRBD1	17	NA	TRBV3-1/TRBV3-2	TRBJ2-3
TGTGCCAGCAGTCACTACACCGGGGAGCTGTTTTTT	CASSHYTGELFF	NA	12	NA	TRBV6-5	TRBJ2-2
TGTGCCAGCAGTGACTCTCCGTGGGACAGCACAGATACGCAGTATTTT	CASSDSPWDSTDTQYF	NA	16	NA	TRBV6-4	TRBJ2-3
TGTGCCAGCAGTTTATCAGCGGGGGGATCAAATGAGCAGTTCTTC	CASSLSAGGSNEQFF	TRBD2	15	few	TRBV28	TRBJ2-1
TGTGCCTGGAGTGGTGGAGACACGGTCTCCTACGAGCAGTACTTC	CAWSGGDTVSYEQYF	NA	15	NA	TRBV30	TRBJ2-7
TGCAGCGTTGTTCCGAGGGGATCCTACGAGCAGTACTTC	CSVVPRGSYEQYF	NA	13	NA	TRBV29-1	TRBJ2-7
TGTGCCAGCAGCTTAATACCGCCCGATGAGCAGTTCTTC	CASSLIPPDEQFF	NA	13	NA	TRBV7-8	TRBJ2-1
TGTGCCAGCAGTTTCAGGGAAGAGACCCAGTACTTC	CASSFREETQYF	NA	12	NA	TRBV12-3/TRBV12-4	TRBJ2-5
TGCGCCAGCAGCCAAGAGAGCGGAAGCACAGATACGCAGTATTTT	CASSQESGSTDTQYF	NA	15	NA	TRBV4-1	TRBJ2-3
TGTGCCAGCAGTTTTGGGGCAGGGGCCTCTCATCAGCCCCAGCATTTT	CASSFGAGASHQPQHF	NA	16	once	TRBV28	TRBJ1-5
TGTGCCAGCAGCCAAGATCGAAGTTTGGCAGATACGCAGTATTTT	CASSQDRSLADTQYF	NA	15	NA	TRBV14	TRBJ2-3
TGTGCCAGCAGCCCCCGGGACAGGGGATACTATGGCTACACCTTC	CASSPRDRGYYGYTF	TRBD1	15	NA	TRBV13	TRBJ1-2
TGCGCCAGCAGCACCCGAGCCGAAAGGAACACTGAAGCTTTCTTT	CASSTRAERNTEAFF	NA	15	NA	TRBV5-1	TRBJ1-1
TGCAGCGTTGATCCAGTTATATATGGCTACACCTTC	CSVDPVIYGYTF	NA	12	NA	TRBV29-1	TRBJ1-2
TGTGCCAGTAGAATAGGGGGGGCGAACACCGGGGAGCTGTTTTTT	CASRIGGANTGELFF	NA	15	once	TRBV19	TRBJ2-2
TGCAGTGCTAGTAGGCACAGGGGAGGCAATCAGCCCCAGCATTTT	CSASRHRGGNQPQHF	TRBD1	15	NA	TRBV20-1	TRBJ1-5
TGTGCCAGCAGCCAGGACAGGGAAGACACTGAAGCTTTCTTT	CASSQDREDTEAFF	TRBD1	14	NA	TRBV14	TRBJ1-1
TGTGCCAGCAGCTTAGACCGACAGGGTGAGGATTCACCCCTCCACTTT	CASSLDRQGEDSPLHF	TRBD1	16	NA	TRBV11-2	TRBJ1-6
TGCAGCGTTTCTCTCGTGGGGATTTCTAACTATGGCTACACCTTC	CSVSLVGISNYGYTF	NA	15	NA	TRBV29-1	TRBJ1-2
TGTGCCAGCAGCTTCCTCCGGGACAGGACTCCAGGTACGCAGTATTTT	CASSFLRDRTPGTQYF	TRBD1	16	NA	TRBV11-2	TRBJ2-3
TGTGCCAGCAGCCGACAGGGGAATCGGATGAACACTGAAGCTTTCTTT	CASSRQGNRMNTEAFF	TRBD1	16	NA	TRBV4-2	TRBJ1-1
TGTGCCAGCAGTTCCCGGGAGGTTGCCAGGGAATTGGGTGAGCAGTTCTTC	CASSSREVARELGEQFF	TRBD2	17	NA	TRBV6-2/TRBV6-3	TRBJ2-1
TGTGCCAGCAGTTTCCACAGGGGAAGGGGGGGCACCGGGGAGCTGTTTTTT	CASSFHRGRGGTGELFF	NA	17	NA	TRBV28	TRBJ2-2
TGCGCCAGCAGCTCAGGCTATGGCTACACCTTC	CASSSGYGYTF	NA	11	NA	TRBV5-1	TRBJ1-2
TGTGCCAGTAGCAGGACTAGCGGTATCCGGGAGCAGTTCTTC	CASSRTSGIREQFF	TRBD2	14	once	TRBV19	TRBJ2-1
TGTGCCAGCAGCTTAGTAAGGGACAGGTCGGGAAAAGAGACCCAGTACTTC	CASSLVRDRSGKETQYF	TRBD1	17	NA	TRBV7-6	TRBJ2-5
TGTGCCAGTAGTGTTCAGCCTAACACCGGGGAGCTGTTTTTT	CASSVQPNTGELFF	NA	14	NA	TRBV19	TRBJ2-2
TGCGCCAGCAGCCAAGTGACAGGGAGAGGGCCCGGTACGCAGTATTTT	CASSQVTGRGPGTQYF	TRBD1	16	NA	TRBV4-1	TRBJ2-3
TGTGCCAGCAGCTTAACGGCAACCTACGAGCAGTACTTC	CASSLTATYEQYF	NA	13	NA	TRBV5-5	TRBJ2-7
TGTGCCAGTAGTATGGGACAGGGTAGGTACGAGCAGTACTTC	CASSMGQGRYEQYF	TRBD1	14	NA	TRBV19	TRBJ2-7
TGCGCCAGCAGCTCCCGGGACGGCGGTAATTCACCCCTCCACTTT	CASSSRDGGNSPLHF	NA	15	NA	TRBV5-1	TRBJ1-6
TGTGCCAGCAGCCAAGATAGTGGGACACGTTACGAGCAGTACTTC	CASSQDSGTRYEQYF	NA	15	NA	TRBV3-1/TRBV3-2	TRBJ2-7
TGCGCCAGCAGCCCCCTGACTAGCGGGGGGGCCACAGATACGCAGTATTTT	CASSPLTSGGATDTQYF	TRBD2	17	NA	TRBV5-1	TRBJ2-3
TGTGCCAGCAGCTTAGAAGGGACGGAGGATCACGAGCAGTACTTC	CASSLEGTEDHEQYF	NA	15	NA	TRBV11-3	TRBJ2-7
TGTGCCTGGACCCCGGACAGGGTAAATGGCTACACCTTC	CAWTPDRVNGYTF	TRBD1	13	NA	TRBV30	TRBJ1-2
TGTGCCAGCAGTTACTCTCGGGACAGGGGATCCAGTGAGCAGTTCTTC	CASSYSRDRGSSEQFF	TRBD1	16	NA	TRBV6-5	TRBJ2-1
TGTGCCTGGAGTGTTGGGACTAGCACAGATACGCAGTATTTT	CAWSVGTSTDTQYF	NA	14	NA	TRBV30	TRBJ2-3